Given below is one T cell receptor (beta chain) in context. Sequence at one end of the junction differs from germline and may be a read error. Reverse transcription of roughly 0.5 ug total RNA with a constant-region primer produced TCR beta cDNA. Each TCR beta library was derived from three nested multiplex PCR rounds that employed slightly modified ARM-PCR. TRBV1-TRBV30 forward primers paired with a C-beta reverse primer were used in the first two PCR rounds, which ran roughly 10 cycles each. TCRdb re-called the multiplex PCR reads through MiXCR, storing one row per CDR3 protein. The sample holds a few hundred thousand distinct CDR3 sequences, 45% to 70% seen once. This record belongs to a study of tumor-infiltrating lymphocytes in primary liver carcinoma. The CDR3 is 15 residues long. In germline, CDR1 is SGHAT, CDR2 FQNNGV. RNA was extracted from whole blood without cell sorting, alongside germline DNA.

The sequencing sample was made of peripheral blood. The source of this sequence is a woman in her thirties with primary liver carcinoma and hepatitis B virus infection. V usage is TRBV11-2 and J usage is TRBJ2-6; D is perhaps TRBD1 or TRBD2 (5 bases each). CDR3 sequence reads: CATQRPRSGANVLAF. Here the CDR3 DNA reads TGTGCCACCCAGCGGCCGCGCTCTGGGGCCAACGTCCTGGCTTTC.